The T cell receptor (beta chain) under discussion was sequenced for a study of cytomegalovirus exposure and HLA in healthy donors. Study observations and caveats: Among the CMV-associated chains, a few were confirmed in vitro as specific for CMV antigens. An apparent linkage of common viral pathogens to several of the most significant clusters emerged in a later analysis. Later analysis associated a missense DCLRE1C variant with TCR beta V- and J-gene trimming.

A note on this clone: What it recognizes is unknown.

In the PCR, 60 Vbeta and 13 Jbeta primers were used. The data were produced by immunoSEQ multiplex PCR, yet TCRdb's version contains in-frame clones alone and is incomplete. Seen here are around 250,000 clones, 70% to 90% observed once, and the top ten hold almost 8%. This clonotype was obtained from a woman aged 60 to 75 in good health and CMV-seropositive. Input material: PBMCs.

This chain's CDR3 is CASSMTGQGAYNEQFF. DNA for the CDR3: TGTGCCAGTAGTATGACCGGACAGGGGGCATACAATGAGCAGTTCTTC. The genes are TRBV19 and TRBJ2-1; 11 nucleotides match TRBD1. This CDR3 is built from 16 residues. CDR1 is LNHDA, CDR2 SQIVND, per germline (reference sequence). Trimming at V came to 3 bases and at J to 4 bases, leaving 5 bases not matched to a gene.